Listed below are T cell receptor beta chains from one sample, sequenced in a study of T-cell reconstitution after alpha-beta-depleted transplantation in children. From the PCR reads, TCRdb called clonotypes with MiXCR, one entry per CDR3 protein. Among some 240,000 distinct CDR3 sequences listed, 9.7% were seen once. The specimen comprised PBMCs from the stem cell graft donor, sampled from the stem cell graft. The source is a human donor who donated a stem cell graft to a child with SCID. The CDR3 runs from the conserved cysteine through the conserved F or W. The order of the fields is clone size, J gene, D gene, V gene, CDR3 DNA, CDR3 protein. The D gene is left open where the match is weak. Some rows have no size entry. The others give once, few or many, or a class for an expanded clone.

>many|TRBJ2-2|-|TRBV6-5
TGTGCCAGCAGTTACTCGATGTGGTACACCGGGGAGCTGTTTTTT
CASSYSMWYTGELFF
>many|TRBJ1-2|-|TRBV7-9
TGTGCCAGCAGCTTAGCCCTGCTTAACTATGGCTACACCTTC
CASSLALLNYGYTF
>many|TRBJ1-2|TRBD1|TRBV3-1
TGTGCCAGCAGCCAAGGACTTGACGGACAGGGGGAGTATGGCTACACCTTC
CASSQGLDGQGEYGYTF
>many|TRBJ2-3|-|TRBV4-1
TGCGCCAGCAGCCAAGATCGCGGACCAAACACAGATACGCAGTATTTT
CASSQDRGPNTDTQYF
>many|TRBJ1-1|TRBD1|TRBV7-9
TGTGCCAGCAGCCCTGCTCGGACAGGACGTTATGAAGCTTTCTTT
CASSPARTGRYEAFF
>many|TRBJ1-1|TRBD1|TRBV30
TGTGCCTGGAGTCCCCTTTTGGCAGGGGGCACGCCTTTCTTT
CAWSPLLAGGTPFF
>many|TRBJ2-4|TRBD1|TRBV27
TGTGCCAGCAGTCCCGGACAGGGAGGAAACATTCAGTACTTC
CASSPGQGGNIQYF
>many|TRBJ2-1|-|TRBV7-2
TGTGCCAGCAGCCCCTGGACGGGGAGCTCCTACAATGAGCAGTTCTTC
CASSPWTGSSYNEQFF
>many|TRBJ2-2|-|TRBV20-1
TGCAGTGCTAGAGAAGGGGGGAACACCGGGGAGCTGTTTTTT
CSAREGGNTGELFF
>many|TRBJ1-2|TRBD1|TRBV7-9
TGTGCCAGCAGCTCAAAAACGACAGGGACCTATGGCTACACCTTC
CASSSKTTGTYGYTF
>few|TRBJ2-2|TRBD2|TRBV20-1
TGCAGTGCGCTAGCGGGAGCAACGAACACCGGGGAGCTGTTTTTT
CSALAGATNTGELFF
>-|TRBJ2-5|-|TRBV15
TGTGCCACCAGCAGAGATCTAAAGACCTCAGAGACCCAGTACTTC
CATSRDLKTSETQYF
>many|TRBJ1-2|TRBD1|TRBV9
TGTGCCAGCGCCCGGACAGGGAAGGGCTACACCTTC
CASARTGKGYTF
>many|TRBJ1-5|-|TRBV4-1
TGCGCCAGCAGCCAAGTAACAGGCCGCAATCAGCCCCAGCATTTT
CASSQVTGRNQPQHF
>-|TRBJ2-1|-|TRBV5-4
TGTGCCAGCACCCGAGAAAACTGGGGCAATGAGCAGTTCTTC
CASTRENWGNEQFF
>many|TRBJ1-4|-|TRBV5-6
TGTGCCAGCAGCTCCCGGACCTTTGTGGGACTGTTTTTT
CASSSRTFVGLFF
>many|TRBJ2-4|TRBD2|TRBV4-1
TGCGCCAGCAGCCAATTATGGCTAGCGGGGGTTAAATTCGCCAAAAACATTCAGTACTTC
CASSQLWLAGVKFAKNIQYF
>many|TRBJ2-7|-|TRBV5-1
TGCGCCAGCAGCTCTTGGATAGGCGAGCAGTACTTC
CASSSWIGEQYF
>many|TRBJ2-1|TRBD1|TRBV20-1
TGCAGTGCTCGCTTTACAGGGGGGAATGAGCAGTTCTTC
CSARFTGGNEQFF
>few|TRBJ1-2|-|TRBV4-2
TGTGCCAGCAGCCAAGAAACCGGGTCGGGGGGCTACACCTTC
CASSQETGSGGYTF
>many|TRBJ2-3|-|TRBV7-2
TGTGCCAGCAGCGGAACGGGTGCCGACACAGATACGCAGTATTTT
CASSGTGADTDTQYF
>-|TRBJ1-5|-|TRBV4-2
TGTGCCAGCAGCCAAGGATGGGGGGCCGGTCAGCCCCAGCATTTT
CASSQGWGAGQPQHF
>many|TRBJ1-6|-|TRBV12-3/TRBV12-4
TGTGCCAGCAGCCCCGAGAGTTATTCACCCCTCCACTTT
CASSPESYSPLHF
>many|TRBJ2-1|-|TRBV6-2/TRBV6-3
TGTGCCAGCAAAGCGGCAGGGACGGGCAATGAGCAGTTCTTC
CASKAAGTGNEQFF
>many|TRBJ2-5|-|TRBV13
TGTGCCAGCAGCTTACAACGGGACATATCAGAGACCCAGTACTTC
CASSLQRDISETQYF
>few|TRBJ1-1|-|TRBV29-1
TGCAGCGCCCTGACAGGATCAGGTGAAGCTTTCTTT
CSALTGSGEAFF
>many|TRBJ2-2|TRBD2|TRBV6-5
TGTGCCAGCAGTTTAAAAGGCGGGGGCACCGGGGAGCTGTTTTTT
CASSLKGGGTGELFF
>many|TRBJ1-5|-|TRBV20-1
TGCAGTGCTAGTTTAGGTTATAGCAATCAGCCCCAGCATTTT
CSASLGYSNQPQHF
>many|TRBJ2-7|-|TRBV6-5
TGTGCCAGCAGTTACTTGTGGGGGGCTGACCACGAGCAGTACTTC
CASSYLWGADHEQYF
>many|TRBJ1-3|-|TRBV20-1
TGCAGTGCCCCGTGGGGCTCTGGAAACACCATATATTTT
CSAPWGSGNTIYF
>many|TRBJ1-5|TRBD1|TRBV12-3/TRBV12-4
TGTGCCAGCAGTACGGGACAGGGAAATCAGCCCCAGCATTTT
CASSTGQGNQPQHF
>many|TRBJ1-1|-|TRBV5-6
TGTGCCAGCAGCTTTCGCTTAATCTCTGGTTTCGGTGAAGCTTTCTTT
CASSFRLISGFGEAFF
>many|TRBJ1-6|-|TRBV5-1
TGCGCCAGCAGCTGGGAGCTAGGCGGATCACCCCTCCACTTT
CASSWELGGSPLHF
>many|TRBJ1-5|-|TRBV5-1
TGCGCCAGCCGGGCGGGGGAAAGCAATCAGCCCCAGCATTTT
CASRAGESNQPQHF
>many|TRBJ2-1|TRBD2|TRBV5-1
TGCGCCAGCAGCTTGTGGGGGACTAGCGGGGGGATTTCCTACAATGAGCAGTTCTTC
CASSLWGTSGGISYNEQFF
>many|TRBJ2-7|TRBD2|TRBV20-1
TGCAGTGCTGCAACTAGCGGGGGGCGTAACGAGCAGTACTTC
CSAATSGGRNEQYF
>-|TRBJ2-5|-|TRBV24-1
TGTGCGGCCAGTGATTGGAGTAGACAAGAGACCCAGTACTTC
CAASDWSRQETQYF
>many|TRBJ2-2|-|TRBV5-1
TGCGCCAGCAGCCCCAATGCAGGGAACACCGGGGAGCTGTTTTTT
CASSPNAGNTGELFF
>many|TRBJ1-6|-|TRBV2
TGTGCCAGCAGTGCCTGGACAGCCAATTCACCCCTCCACTTT
CASSAWTANSPLHF
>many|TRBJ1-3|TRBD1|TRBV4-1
TGCGCCAGCAGCCCCCGTGACAGGGGTTTGGGGTCTGGAAACACCATATATTTT
CASSPRDRGLGSGNTIYF
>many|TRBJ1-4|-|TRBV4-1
TGCGCCAGCAGCCAAGAATTTTCAAGACTGTTTTTT
CASSQEFSRLFF
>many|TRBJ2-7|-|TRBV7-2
TGTGCCAGCAGCTTAACTCAGGTCTACGAGCAGTACTTC
CASSLTQVYEQYF